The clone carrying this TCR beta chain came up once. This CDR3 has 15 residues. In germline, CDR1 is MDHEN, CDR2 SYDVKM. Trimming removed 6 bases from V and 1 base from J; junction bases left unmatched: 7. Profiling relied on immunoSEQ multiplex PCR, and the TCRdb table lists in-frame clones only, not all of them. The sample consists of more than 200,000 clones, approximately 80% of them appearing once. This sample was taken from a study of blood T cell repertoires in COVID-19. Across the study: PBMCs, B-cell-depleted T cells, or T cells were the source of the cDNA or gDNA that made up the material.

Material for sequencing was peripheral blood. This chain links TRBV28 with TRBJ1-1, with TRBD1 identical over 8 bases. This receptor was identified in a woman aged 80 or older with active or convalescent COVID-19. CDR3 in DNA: TGTGCCAGCAGCGGGCAGGGGGCGCAGAACACTGAAGCTTTCTTT. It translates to CASSGQGAQNTEAFF.